This T cell receptor beta chain was documented in a study of T cell repertoires in cytomegalovirus infection. This clonotype showed up just a few times. What it binds is not known. TCRdb itself ran the reads through MiXCR, one entry per CDR3 protein. The profile shows 40,000 to 55,000 distinct CDR3 sequences, around 20% of them singletons. This CDR3 has 16 amino acids. Germline assignment: CDR1 SGHAT and CDR2 FQNNGV. Deletions cut 4 bases from V and 4 bases from J, with 19 bases between. The material sequenced was CD8+ T cells from cultured PBMCs, taken from culture after CMV antigen stimulation. The TCR originated in a human donor in good health (CMV status not recorded). Some clones in this sample may be carry-over from other donors' samples. This chain uses TRBV11-2 with TRBJ1-2, with D perhaps matching TRBD1 (6 bases). The CDR3 nucleotides read TGTGCCAGCAGCTGGGGGGACACGAGAGATGGCTATGGCTACACCTTC. Protein: CASSWGDTRDGYGYTF.